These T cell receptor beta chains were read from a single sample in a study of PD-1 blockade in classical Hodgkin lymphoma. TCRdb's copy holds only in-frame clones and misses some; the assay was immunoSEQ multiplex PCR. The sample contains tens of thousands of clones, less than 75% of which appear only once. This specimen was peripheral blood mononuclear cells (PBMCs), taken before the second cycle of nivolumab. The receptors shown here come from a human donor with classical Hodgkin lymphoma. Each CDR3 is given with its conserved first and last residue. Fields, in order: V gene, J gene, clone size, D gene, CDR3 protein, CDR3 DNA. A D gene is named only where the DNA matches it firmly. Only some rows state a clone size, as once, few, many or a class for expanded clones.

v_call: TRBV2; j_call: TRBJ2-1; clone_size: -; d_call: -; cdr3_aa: CASIGQNNEQFF; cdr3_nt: TGTGCCAGCATAGGGCAGAACAATGAGCAGTTCTTC
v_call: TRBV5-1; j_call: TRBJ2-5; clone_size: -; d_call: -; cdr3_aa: CASSLGGQRETQYF; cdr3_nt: TGCGCCAGCAGCTTGGGCGGCCAGAGAGAGACCCAGTACTTC
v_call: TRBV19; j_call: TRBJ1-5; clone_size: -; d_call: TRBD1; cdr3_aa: CASSWTGGQPQHF; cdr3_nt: TGTGCCAGTAGTTGGACAGGAGGACAGCCCCAGCATTTT
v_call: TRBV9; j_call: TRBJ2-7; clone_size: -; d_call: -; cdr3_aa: CASSGRRGSGEQYF; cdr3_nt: TGTGCCAGCAGCGGTCGTCGGGGGTCGGGCGAGCAGTACTTC
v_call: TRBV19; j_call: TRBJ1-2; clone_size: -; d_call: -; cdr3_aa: CASSMTGSGYGYTF; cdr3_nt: TGTGCCAGTAGTATGACGGGGTCCGGCTATGGCTACACCTTC
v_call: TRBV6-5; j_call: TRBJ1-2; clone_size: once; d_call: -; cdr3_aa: CASSSPPGTWNYGYTF; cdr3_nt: TGTGCCAGCAGTTCCCCACCCGGGACATGGAACTATGGCTACACCTTC
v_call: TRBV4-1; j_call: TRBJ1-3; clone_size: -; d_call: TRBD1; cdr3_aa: CASSQEFATGGSGNTIYF; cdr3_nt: TGCGCCAGCAGCCAAGAGTTCGCGACAGGGGGCTCGGGAAACACCATATATTTT
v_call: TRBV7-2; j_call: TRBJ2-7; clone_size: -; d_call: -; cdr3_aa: CASSSKTGASYEQYF; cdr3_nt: TGTGCCAGCAGCTCTAAGACGGGGGCCAGTTACGAGCAGTACTTC
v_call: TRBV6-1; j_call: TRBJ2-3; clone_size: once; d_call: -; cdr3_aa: CASRPGTRVDTQYF; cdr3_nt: TGTGCCAGCAGACCCGGGACCCGAGTAGATACGCAGTATTTT
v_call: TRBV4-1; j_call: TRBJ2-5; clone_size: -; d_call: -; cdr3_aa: CASSQEGRYVQGQETQYF; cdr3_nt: TGCGCCAGCAGCCAAGAGGGCAGGTACGTCCAGGGACAAGAGACCCAGTACTTC
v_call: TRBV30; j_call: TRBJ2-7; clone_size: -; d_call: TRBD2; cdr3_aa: CAWSGTSGGSSEQYF; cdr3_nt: TGTGCCTGGAGTGGGACTAGCGGGGGATCCTCCGAGCAGTACTTC
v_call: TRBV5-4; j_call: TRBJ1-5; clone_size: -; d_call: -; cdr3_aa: CASSLGQSYSNQPQHF; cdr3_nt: TGTGCCAGCAGCTTAGGACAGTCTTATAGCAATCAGCCCCAGCATTTT
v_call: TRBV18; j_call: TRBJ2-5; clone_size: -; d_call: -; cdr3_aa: CASSPQNQETQYF; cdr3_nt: TGTGCCAGCTCCCCGCAAAACCAAGAGACCCAGTACTTC
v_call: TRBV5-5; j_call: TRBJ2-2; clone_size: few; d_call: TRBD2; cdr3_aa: CASSLVSLAGGRTGELFF; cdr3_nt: TGTGCCAGCAGCTTGGTTAGTCTGGCGGGAGGGCGGACCGGGGAGCTGTTTTTT
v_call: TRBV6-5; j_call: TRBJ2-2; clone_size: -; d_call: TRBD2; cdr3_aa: CASTARGAGELFF; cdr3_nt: TGTGCCAGCACCGCCCGGGGGGCCGGGGAGCTGTTTTTT
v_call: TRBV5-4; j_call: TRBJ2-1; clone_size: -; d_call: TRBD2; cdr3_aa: CASSVGLASSYNEQFF; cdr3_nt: TGTGCCAGCAGCGTGGGACTAGCTAGCTCCTACAATGAGCAGTTCTTC
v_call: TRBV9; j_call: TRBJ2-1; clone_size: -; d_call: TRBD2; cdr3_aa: CASSAYSGERADEQFF; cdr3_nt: TGTGCCAGCAGCGCGTATAGCGGGGAGAGGGCCGATGAGCAGTTCTTC
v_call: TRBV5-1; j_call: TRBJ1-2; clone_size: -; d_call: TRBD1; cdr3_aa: CASSTGQLYGYTF; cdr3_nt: TGCGCCAGCAGCACGGGACAGCTCTATGGCTACACCTTC
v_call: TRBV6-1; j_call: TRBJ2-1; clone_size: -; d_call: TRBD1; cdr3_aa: CASSKWDRVPNEQFF; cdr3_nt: TGTGCCAGCAGCAAATGGGACAGGGTCCCCAATGAGCAGTTCTTC
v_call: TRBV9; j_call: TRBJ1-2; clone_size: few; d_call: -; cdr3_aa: CASSVGGETSYGYTF; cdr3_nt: TGTGCCAGCAGCGTAGGCGGAGAGACCTCCTATGGCTACACCTTC
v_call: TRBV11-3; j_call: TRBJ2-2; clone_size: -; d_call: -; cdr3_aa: CASSPDYMLGGTGELFF; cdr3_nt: TGTGCCAGCAGCCCGGACTATATGTTGGGGGGCACCGGGGAGCTGTTTTTT
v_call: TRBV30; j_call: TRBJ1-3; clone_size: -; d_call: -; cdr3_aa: CAWSRQNSGNTIYF; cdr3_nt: TGTGCCTGGAGCCGACAGAACTCTGGAAACACCATATATTTT
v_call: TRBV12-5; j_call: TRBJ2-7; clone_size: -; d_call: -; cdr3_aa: CASGFYEQYF; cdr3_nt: TGTGCTAGTGGTTTTTACGAGCAGTACTTC
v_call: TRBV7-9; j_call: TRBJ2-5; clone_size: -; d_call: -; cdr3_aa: CASSRRGYQETQYF; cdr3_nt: TGTGCCAGCAGCAGAAGGGGGTACCAAGAGACCCAGTACTTC
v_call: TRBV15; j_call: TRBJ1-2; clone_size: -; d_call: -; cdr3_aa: CATSRLGTLYGYTF; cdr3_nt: TGTGCCACCAGCAGACTCGGGACTCTTTATGGCTACACCTTC
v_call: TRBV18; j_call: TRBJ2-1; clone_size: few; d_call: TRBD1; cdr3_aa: CASRQQGIPSYNEQFF; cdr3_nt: TGTGCCAGCCGGCAACAGGGGATCCCCTCCTACAATGAGCAGTTCTTC
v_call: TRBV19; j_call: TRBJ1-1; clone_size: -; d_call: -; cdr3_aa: CASSIGWEWENTEAFF; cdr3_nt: TGTGCCAGTAGTATCGGTTGGGAGTGGGAGAACACTGAAGCTTTCTTT
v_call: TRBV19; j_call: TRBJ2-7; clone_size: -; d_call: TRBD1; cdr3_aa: CASSRTGSYEQYF; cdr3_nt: TGTGCCAGTAGTCGGACAGGCTCCTACGAGCAGTACTTC
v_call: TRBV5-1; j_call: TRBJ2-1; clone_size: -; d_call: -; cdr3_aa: CASSLAGTPGTEQFF; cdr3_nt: TGCGCCAGCAGCTTGGCCGGGACCCCCGGGACTGAGCAGTTCTTC
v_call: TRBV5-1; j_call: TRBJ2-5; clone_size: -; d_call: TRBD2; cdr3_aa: CASSTSGRAGETQYF; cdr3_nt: TGCGCCAGCAGCACTAGCGGGAGGGCCGGTGAGACCCAGTACTTC
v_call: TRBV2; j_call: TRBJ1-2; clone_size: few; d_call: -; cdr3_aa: CASSEEAYGYTF; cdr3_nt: TGTGCCAGCAGTGAGGAGGCCTATGGCTACACCTTC
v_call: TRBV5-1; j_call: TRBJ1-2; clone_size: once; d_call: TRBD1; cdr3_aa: CASTEYTGELNYGYTF; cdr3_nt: TGCGCCAGCACAGAATATACAGGGGAGCTCAACTATGGCTACACCTTC